This T cell receptor (beta chain) comes out of a study of CD8 T cells in Susac syndrome. About the study: Clinical remission applied to 8 or 9 sequenced Susac syndrome patients, and six had active disease. Whole-study findings and limits: The authors found no clonal expansion in Susac syndrome CD4+ T cell repertoires.

V was shortened by 3 bases and J by 2 bases, with 8 bases between the two germline ends. This CDR3 contains 14 residues. Germline values: CDR1 KGHSH, CDR2 LQKENI. In Susac syndrome patients, recently defined diagnostic criteria for definite or probable disease were met. It was negative isolation that provided the CD8+ and CD4+ T cells, whereas TEMRA cells were enriched by FACS. For this clonotype: Its antigen remains unknown.

RNA amounts of about 0.5 to 1 ug underwent reverse transcription with random hexamers. TCRdb called the immunoSEQ multiplex PCR reads again in MiXCR, with one record for every CDR3 protein. The sample includes 200,000 or so distinct CDR3 sequences, approximately 94% seen only once; the top ten take roughly 0.093%. The material sequenced was CD4+ T cells from PBMCs. The chain combines TRBV18 with TRBJ2-1, with unresolved D. The TCR comes from a human donor with Susac syndrome. The CDR3 reads CASSPTDPYNEQFF. The CDR3 DNA is TGTGCCAGCTCACCCACCGACCCCTACAATGAGCAGTTCTTC. The entire variable domain, with the rest obtained from reference TRBV18 and TRBJ2-1, is as follows: NAGVMQNPRHLVRRRGQEARLRCSPMKGHSHVYWYRQLPEEGLKFMVYLQKENIIDESGMPKERFSAEFPKEGPSILRIQQVVRGDSAAYFCASSPTDPYNEQFFGPGTRLTVL.